The T cell receptor beta chain described here comes from a study of read filtering for tumor transcriptome and immune sequencing. From approximately 400 ng of RNA, a library with molecular barcoded alpha/delta and beta/gamma adaptors was made. Via MiXCR, TCRdb re-called the reads, giving one row per CDR3 protein. The data show 62,000 or so distinct CDR3 sequences, 20% to 25% seen once. The CDR3 covers 16 residues. V shed 8 bases and J 4 bases; nucleotides not matched to a gene: 12. From germline, CDR1 is SEHNR and CDR2 FQNEAQ (reference sequence). By proportion, this clonotype is medium-sized. The sequenced sample consisted of a population of CD138-negative cells sorted from bone marrow. The V gene is TRBV7-9, the J gene TRBJ2-1, with TRBD2 matching over 9 bases. This TCR was recovered from a donor at least 40 years old with multiple myeloma. CDR3 residues: CASARRSSGMYNEQFF. The CDR3 bases are TGTGCCAGCGCTCGACGCTCTAGCGGGATGTACAATGAGCAGTTCTTC.